The T cell receptor beta chain described here comes from a study of regulatory T cells in long-lasting Graves disease. For TCR beta, libraries came from iRepertoire HTBI primers and Arm-PCR of CDR3 regions. Each CDR3 protein is one row after TCRdb ran MiXCR on the multiplex PCR reads. The profile covers 300,000 to 350,000 distinct CDR3 sequences, with around 20% appearing a single time and over 25% taken by the ten largest. Time point denoted: persistent/refractory GD, antithyroid drugs over 5 years with positive TRAb. The TCR library was made from RNA extracted from PBMCs. Around 9.9 milliliters of peripheral blood went into EDTA tubes. The CDR3 spans 15 residues. In germline, CDR1 is SGHDT, CDR2 YYEEEE. The ends lost 4 bases at V and 3 bases at J; junction bases unmatched: 6.

The sequence derives from a female donor with Graves disease. V is TRBV5-6 and J is TRBJ1-1, with 10 positions matching TRBD1. The sample consisted of peripheral blood mononuclear cells (PBMCs), taken when the disease was refractory, from a patient treated with antithyroid drugs. CDR3 DNA: TGTGCCAGCAGCCAGACAGGGGGCAGCGACACTGAAGCTTTCTTT. Amino acid sequence: CASSQTGGSDTEAFF.